One and the same sample provided the 6 T cell receptor beta chains below, sequenced in a study of blood T cell repertoires in COVID-19. Produced via immunoSEQ multiplex PCR; TCRdb's table is partial and in-frame only. Found here are 170,000 or so clones, about 90% of them singletons; the top ten hold roughly 7%. The sample was PBMCs or T cells enriched from blood (not recorded which). The receptors derive from a woman between 50 and 59 years old who had recovered from COVID-19.

Only a few counts were recorded for this clone. The chain carries TRBV2 and TRBJ1-4, with 7 bases identical to TRBD1. The CDR3 loop spans 15 amino acids. The germline V gene has CDR1 SNHLY and CDR2 FYNNEI. Trimming took 2 bases from V and 4 from J; bases not matched to a gene: 4. In DNA form, the CDR3 reads TGTGCCAGCAGTGAACGGGACAGACATAATGAAAAACTGTTTTTT. As protein: CASSERDRHNEKLFF. Looking up the rest from reference TRBV2 and TRBJ1-4 gives the full variable domain: EPEVTQTPSHQVTQMGQEVILRCVPISNHLYFYWYRQILGQKVEFLVSFYNNEISEKSEIFDDQFSVERPDGSNFTLKIRSTKLEDSAMYFCASSERDRHNEKLFFGSGTQLSVL.

This clone showed up just once. The chain carries TRBV7-9 and TRBJ2-3; 11 nucleotides align to TRBD2. CDR1 is SEHNR, CDR2 FQNEAQ, per germline (reference sequence). J was trimmed by 3 bases and V by 5 bases; bases with no gene match: 1. This CDR3 contains 14 residues. The CDR3 loop is CASSASGGTDTQYF. CDR3 nucleotides: TGTGCCAGCAGCGCTAGCGGGGGGACAGATACGCAGTATTTT.

Regarding this clone: Germline is not matched at one junction end, which may reflect a read error. The chain joins TRBV2 to TRBJ1-1; 8 nucleotides match TRBD1. CDR3 length equals 17 residues. CDR1 and CDR2 (germline): SNHLY, FYNNEI. DNA for the CDR3: TGTGCCAGCAGGGAAGGGGGCAGGGGGCCGATTAGCACTGAAGCTTTCTTT. Its protein is CASREGGRGPISTEAFF.

The chain recombines TRBV25-1 with TRBJ2-7, with D possibly matching TRBD1 (6 bases). Trimming took 5 bases from V and 3 from J, leaving 17 bases between them. The CDR3 runs to 15 residues. Germline V gene sequence: CDR1 MGHDK, CDR2 SYGVNS. The CDR3 bases are TGTGCCAGCAGTCCCCAGGGACACACGAACTACGAGCAGTACTTC. Its translation is CASSPQGHTNYEQYF.

This chain connects TRBV20-1 to TRBJ1-3; D gene unclear. The CDR3 is made up of 12 amino acids. The V gene's germline CDR1 is DFQATT and CDR2 SNEGSKA (reference sequence). V was cut by 3 bases and J by 4 bases, with 7 bases left in between. CDR3 in DNA: TGCAGTGCTAGTACCGGGGGAAACACCATATATTTT. It specifies CSASTGGNTIYF.

The chain joins TRBV11-2 to TRBJ2-3; maybe TRBD2 (5 bases). Trimming took off 3 bases at V and 1 base at J, with 14 bases between the two ends. In germline, CDR1 is SGHAT, CDR2 FQNNGV. This CDR3 has 16 residues. The CDR3 coding sequence is TGTGCCAGCAGCTTGCGGAGCGGCTCCGGCACAGATACGCAGTATTTT. Protein product: CASSLRSGSGTDTQYF.